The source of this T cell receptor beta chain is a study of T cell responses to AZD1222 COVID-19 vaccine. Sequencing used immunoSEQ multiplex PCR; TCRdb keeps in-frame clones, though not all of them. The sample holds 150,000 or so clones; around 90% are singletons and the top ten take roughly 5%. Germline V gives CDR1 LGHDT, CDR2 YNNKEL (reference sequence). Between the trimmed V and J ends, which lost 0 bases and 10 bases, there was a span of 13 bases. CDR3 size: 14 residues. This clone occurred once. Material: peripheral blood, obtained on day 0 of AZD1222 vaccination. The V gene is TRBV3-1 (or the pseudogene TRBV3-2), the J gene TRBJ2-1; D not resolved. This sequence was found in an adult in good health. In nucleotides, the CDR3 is TGTGCCAGCAGCCAAGATCCAGCCCTTGGAGAGCAGTTCTTC. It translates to CASSQDPALGEQFF.